This paragraph reports one TCR beta chain. The antigen remains unidentified. Sequenced by immunoSEQ multiplex PCR; TCRdb stores in-frame clones only, minus some. The table shows under 50,000 clones, with roughly 80% occurring only once. The V end was cut by 2 bases, the J end by 1 base, with 11 bases between. The length of the CDR3 is 16 residues. Looked up from germline, CDR1 is SGHTA and CDR2 is FQGNSA. The sample is drawn from a study of vaccination effects on CD4 cells after COVID-19. Scientists isolated CD4+ T cells after a roughly nine-day culture period ended. Findings of the study overall: There was marked clonal contraction among infection- and vaccine-induced clones late after vaccination.

Specimen: CD4+ T cells from PBMCs cultured without peptide, collected before COVID-19 vaccination. The chain has TRBV7-2 and TRBJ1-4, with no clear D. This clonotype originated in a human donor who had a prior SARS-CoV-2 infection. The chain's CDR3 is CASSLSLVGTNEKLFF. For the CDR3, the DNA is TGTGCCAGCAGCTTAAGTTTGGTTGGAACTAATGAAAAACTGTTTTTT.